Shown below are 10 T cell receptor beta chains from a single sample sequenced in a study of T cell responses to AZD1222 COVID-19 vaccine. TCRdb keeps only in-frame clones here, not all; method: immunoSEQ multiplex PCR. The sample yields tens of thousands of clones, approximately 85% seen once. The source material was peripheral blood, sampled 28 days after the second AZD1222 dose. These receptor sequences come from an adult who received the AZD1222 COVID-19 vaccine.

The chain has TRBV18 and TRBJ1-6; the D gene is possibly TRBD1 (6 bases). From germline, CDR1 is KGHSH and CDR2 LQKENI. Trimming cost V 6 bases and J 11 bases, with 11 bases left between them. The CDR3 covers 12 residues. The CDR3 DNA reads TGTGCCAGCTCCCCAGGGGTTCCACCCCTCCACTTT. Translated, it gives CASSPGVPPLHF.

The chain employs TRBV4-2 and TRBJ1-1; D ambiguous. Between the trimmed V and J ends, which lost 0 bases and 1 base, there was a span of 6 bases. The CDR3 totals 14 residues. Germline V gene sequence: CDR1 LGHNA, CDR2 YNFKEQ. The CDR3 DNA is TGTGCCAGCAGCCAAGAAGGCTGGAACACTGAAGCTTTCTTT. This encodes CASSQEGWNTEAFF.

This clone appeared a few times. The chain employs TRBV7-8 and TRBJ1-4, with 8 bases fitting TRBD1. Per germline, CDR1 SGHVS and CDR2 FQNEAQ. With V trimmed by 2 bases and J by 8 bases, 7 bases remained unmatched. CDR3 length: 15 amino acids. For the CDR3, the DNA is TGTGCCAGCAGCTTATCCGGGACAGGAGGCGAAAAACTGTTTTTT. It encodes CASSLSGTGGEKLFF. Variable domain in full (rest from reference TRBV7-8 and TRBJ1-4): GAGVSQSPRYKVAKRGQDVALRCDPISGHVSLFWYQQALGQGPEFLTYFQNEAQLDKSGLPSDRFFAERPEGSVSTLKIQRTQQEDSAVYLCASSLSGTGGEKLFFGSGTQLSVL.

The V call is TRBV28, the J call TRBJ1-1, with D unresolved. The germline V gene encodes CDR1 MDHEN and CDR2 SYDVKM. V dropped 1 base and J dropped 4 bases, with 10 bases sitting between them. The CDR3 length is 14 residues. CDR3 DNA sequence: TGTGCCAGCAGTTTATTACCCCCAGGCACTGAAGCTTTCTTT. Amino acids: CASSLLPPGTEAFF.

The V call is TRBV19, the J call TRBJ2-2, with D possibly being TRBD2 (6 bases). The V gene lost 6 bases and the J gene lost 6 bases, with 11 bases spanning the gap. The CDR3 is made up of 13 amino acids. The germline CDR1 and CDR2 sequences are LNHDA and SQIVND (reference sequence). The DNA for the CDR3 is TGTGCCAGTAGAGGAGGGGCGGCCGGGGAGCTGTTTTTT. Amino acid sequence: CASRGGAAGELFF.

CDR3 sequence: CASSIDSYSYEQYF. In DNA form, the CDR3 reads TGTGCCAGTAGTATAGATTCATACTCCTACGAGCAGTACTTC. V and J are TRBV19 and TRBJ2-7; D gene unclear. CDR3 length: 14 residues. V was shortened by 0 bases and J by 0 bases, with 6 bases between the two germline ends. Germline assignment: CDR1 LNHDA and CDR2 SQIVND (reference sequence).

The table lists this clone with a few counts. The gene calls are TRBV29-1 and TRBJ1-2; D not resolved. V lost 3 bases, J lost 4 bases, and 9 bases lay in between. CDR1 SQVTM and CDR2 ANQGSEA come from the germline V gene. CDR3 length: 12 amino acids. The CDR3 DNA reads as TGCAGCGTTGAGACGAGCCCCTATGGCTACACCTTC. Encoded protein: CSVETSPYGYTF.

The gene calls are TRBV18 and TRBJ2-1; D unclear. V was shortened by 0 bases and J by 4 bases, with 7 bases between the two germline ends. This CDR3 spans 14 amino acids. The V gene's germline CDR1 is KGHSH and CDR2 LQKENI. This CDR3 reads CASSPPEGYNEQFF. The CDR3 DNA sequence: TGTGCCAGCTCACCACCGGAAGGATACAATGAGCAGTTCTTC. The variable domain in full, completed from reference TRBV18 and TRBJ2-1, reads NAGVMQNPRHLVRRRGQEARLRCSPMKGHSHVYWYRQLPEEGLKFMVYLQKENIIDESGMPKERFSAEFPKEGPSILRIQQVVRGDSAAYFCASSPPEGYNEQFFGPGTRLTVL.

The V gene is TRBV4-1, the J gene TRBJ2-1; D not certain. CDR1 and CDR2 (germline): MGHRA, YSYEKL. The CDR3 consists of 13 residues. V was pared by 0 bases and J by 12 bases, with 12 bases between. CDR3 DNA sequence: TGCGCCAGCAGCCAAGACACTTCCGGGTGGCAGTTCTTC. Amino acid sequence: CASSQDTSGWQFF.

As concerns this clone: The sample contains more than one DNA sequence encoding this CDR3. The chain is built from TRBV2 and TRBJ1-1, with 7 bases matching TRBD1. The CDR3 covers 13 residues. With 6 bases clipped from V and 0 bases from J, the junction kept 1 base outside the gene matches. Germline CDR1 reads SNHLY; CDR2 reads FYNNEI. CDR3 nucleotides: TGTGCCAGCAGGACAGGGATGAACACTGAAGCTTTCTTT. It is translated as CASRTGMNTEAFF.